Detailed here is one T cell receptor beta chain. The entry originates in a study of blood T cell repertoires in COVID-19. Background on the study: The samples span acute and convalescent COVID-19 from the United States, Italy and Spain. Sample material is recorded as cDNA or gDNA derived from T cells, B-cell-depleted T cells, or PBMCs.

One Seattle source followed patients from active infection through their disease course. J gave up 8 bases and V 2 bases, and 9 bases lay outside the gene matches. The length of the CDR3 is 14 residues. Germline CDR1 SGHRS, CDR2 YFSETQ. Authors' processing steps: How many nucleated cells were present was estimated from reference gene primer amplification. Generated by immunoSEQ multiplex PCR, the TCRdb table keeps only in-frame clones and is missing some. The V and J calls and clone size are taken from that table; D and trimming were inferred from the DNA. This sample carries some 240,000 clones, over 80% of them seen once, and the ten largest clones take 10%.

J is TRBJ1-1 and V is TRBV5-1, with TRBD1 matching over 7 bases. This receptor was obtained from a woman in her seventies with COVID-19, enrolled during active disease. Sequencing was done on a sample of peripheral blood. The CDR3 bases are TGCGCCAGCAGCTTTATACAGGGGACGCAGGAAGCTTTCTTT. It encodes CASSFIQGTQEAFF.